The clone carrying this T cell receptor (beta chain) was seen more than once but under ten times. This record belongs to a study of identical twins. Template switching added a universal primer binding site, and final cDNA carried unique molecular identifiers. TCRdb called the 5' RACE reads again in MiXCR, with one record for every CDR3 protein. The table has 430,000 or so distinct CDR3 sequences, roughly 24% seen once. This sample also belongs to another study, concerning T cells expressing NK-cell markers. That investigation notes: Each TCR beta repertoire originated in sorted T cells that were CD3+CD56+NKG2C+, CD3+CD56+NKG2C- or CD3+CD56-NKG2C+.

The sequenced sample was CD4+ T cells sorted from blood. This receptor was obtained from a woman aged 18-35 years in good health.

The CDR3 is CSVGYRAKNIQYF. The DNA of the CDR3 is TGCAGCGTGGGATACAGAGCCAAAAACATTCAGTACTTC. The chain joins TRBV29-1 to TRBJ2-4; D remains unclear. The CDR3 sequence is 13 residues long. V was trimmed by 6 bases and J by 0 bases, leaving 9 bases between them. Germline V lookup: CDR1 SQVTM, CDR2 ANQGSEA.